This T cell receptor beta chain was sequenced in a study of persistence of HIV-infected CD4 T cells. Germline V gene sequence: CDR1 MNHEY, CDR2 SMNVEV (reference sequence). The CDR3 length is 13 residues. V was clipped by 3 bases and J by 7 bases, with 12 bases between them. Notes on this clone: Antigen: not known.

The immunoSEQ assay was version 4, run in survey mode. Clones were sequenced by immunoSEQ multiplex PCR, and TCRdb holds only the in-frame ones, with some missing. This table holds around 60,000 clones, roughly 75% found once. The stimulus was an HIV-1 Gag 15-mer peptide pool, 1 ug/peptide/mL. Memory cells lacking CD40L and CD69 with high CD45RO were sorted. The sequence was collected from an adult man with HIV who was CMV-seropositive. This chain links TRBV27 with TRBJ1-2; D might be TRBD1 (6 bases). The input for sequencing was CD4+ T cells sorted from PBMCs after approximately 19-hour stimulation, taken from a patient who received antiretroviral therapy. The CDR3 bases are TGTGCCAGCAGTTTTAACAGGGATGGTGGCTACACCTTC. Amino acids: CASSFNRDGGYTF.